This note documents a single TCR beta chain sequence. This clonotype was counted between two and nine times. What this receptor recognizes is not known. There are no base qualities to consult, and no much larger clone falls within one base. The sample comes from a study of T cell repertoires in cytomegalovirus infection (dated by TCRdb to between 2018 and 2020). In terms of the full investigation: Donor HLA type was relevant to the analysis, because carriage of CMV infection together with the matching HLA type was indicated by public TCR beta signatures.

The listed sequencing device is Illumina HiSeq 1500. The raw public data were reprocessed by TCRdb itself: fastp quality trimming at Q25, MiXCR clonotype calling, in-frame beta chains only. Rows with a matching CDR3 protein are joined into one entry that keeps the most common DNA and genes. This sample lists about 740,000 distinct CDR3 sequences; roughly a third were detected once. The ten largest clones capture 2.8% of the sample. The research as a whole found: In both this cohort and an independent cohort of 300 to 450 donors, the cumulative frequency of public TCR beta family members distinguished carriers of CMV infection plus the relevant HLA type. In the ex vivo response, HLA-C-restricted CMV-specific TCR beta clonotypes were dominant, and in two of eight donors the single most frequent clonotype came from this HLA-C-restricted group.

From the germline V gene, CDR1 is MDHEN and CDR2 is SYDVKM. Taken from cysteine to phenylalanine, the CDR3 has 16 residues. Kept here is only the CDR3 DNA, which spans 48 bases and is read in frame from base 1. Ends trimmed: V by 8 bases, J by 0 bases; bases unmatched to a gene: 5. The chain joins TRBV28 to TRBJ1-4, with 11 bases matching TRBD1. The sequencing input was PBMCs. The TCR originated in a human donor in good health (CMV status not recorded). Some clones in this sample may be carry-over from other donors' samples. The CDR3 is CASGKGQGATNEKLFF. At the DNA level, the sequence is TGTGCCAGCGGAAAGGGACAGGGGGCAACTAATGAAAAACTGTTTTTT.